This TCR beta chain stems from a study of early T cells in non-severe SARS-CoV-2 infection. TCRdb processed the 5' RACE reads anew with MiXCR; each CDR3 protein has one entry. Of tens of thousands of distinct CDR3 sequences detected, about 12% appear once; the ten largest clones hold 9.1%. Remarks on this clonotype: The antigen remains undetermined.

Study outcomes and limitations: Anti-spike CD8 responses were favored in VDJdb matching, and private and CD4 specificities were missed.

The specimen sequenced was whole blood. This TCR was sampled from an adult who was a healthcare worker with PCR-confirmed SARS-CoV-2 infection or an uninfected control (not recorded which).

CDR3 in amino acids: CSLRGVPYNSPLHF. DNA for the CDR3: TGCAGTCTCAGGGGGGTCCCCTATAATTCACCCCTCCACTTT. The rearrangement links TRBV20-1 to TRBJ1-6, with TRBD1 matching over 7 bases. V lost 8 bases and J lost 2; bases outside the gene matches: 6. Per the germline V gene, CDR1 is DFQATT and CDR2 is SNEGSKA (reference sequence). This CDR3 has 14 amino acids.